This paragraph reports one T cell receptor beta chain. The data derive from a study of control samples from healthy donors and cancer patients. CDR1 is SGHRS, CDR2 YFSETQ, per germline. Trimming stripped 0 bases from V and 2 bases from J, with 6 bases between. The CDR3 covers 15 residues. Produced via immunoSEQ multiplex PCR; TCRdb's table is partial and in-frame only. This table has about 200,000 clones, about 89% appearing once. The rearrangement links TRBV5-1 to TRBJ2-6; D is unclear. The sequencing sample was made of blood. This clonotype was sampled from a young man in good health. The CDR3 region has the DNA TGCGCCAGCAGCTTGGTCGTAGCTGGGGCCAACGTCCTGACTTTC. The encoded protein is CASSLVVAGANVLTF.